The 4 T cell receptor beta chains in this list originate from one sample, sequenced in a study of blood T cell repertoires in COVID-19. Sequencing was performed with immunoSEQ multiplex PCR; in TCRdb, only in-frame clones are kept and a portion is missing. The sample lists roughly 360,000 clones, around 87% seen once, with 1.3% in the top ten. The source material was PBMCs or T cells enriched from blood (not recorded which). The source is a man aged 25 to 40 who had recovered from COVID-19.

The chain is built from TRBV5-1 and TRBJ2-2; a weak D match, TRBD1 (7 bases). The CDR3 is made up of 16 amino acids. V was shortened by 0 bases and J by 3 bases, with 12 bases between the two germline ends. Germline CDR1 SGHRS, CDR2 YFSETQ. The CDR3 protein is CASSLEVRGDTGELFF. DNA of the CDR3: TGCGCCAGCAGCTTGGAAGTCAGGGGGGACACCGGGGAGCTGTTTTTT.

In DNA, the CDR3 is TGTGCCAGCAGCTCCTTCCGGGACAGTCTATATGGCTACACCTTC. Its protein product is CASSSFRDSLYGYTF. The chain couples TRBV11-2 to TRBJ1-2; TRBD1 aligns across 7 bases. The CDR3 contains 15 residues. J gave up 5 bases and V 4 bases, and 10 bases lay outside the gene matches. CDR1 and CDR2 (germline): SGHAT, FQNNGV.

The chain links TRBV6-5 to TRBJ2-1; tentatively, D is TRBD1 (6 bases). Looked up from germline, CDR1 is MNHEY and CDR2 is SVGAGI. V lost 0 bases and J 1 base, leaving 10 bases between the germline ends. The CDR3 sequence is 16 residues long. The chain's CDR3 is CASSYSKRGSYNEQFF. The CDR3 DNA is TGTGCCAGCAGTTACTCGAAAAGGGGGTCCTACAATGAGCAGTTCTTC.

The chain uses TRBV10-3 and TRBJ2-3; the match to TRBD2 covers 11 bases. J was trimmed by 3 bases and V by 3 bases; bases with no gene match: 5. The CDR3 contains 16 residues. CDR1 is ENHRY and CDR2 is SYGVKD in the germline V gene. The CDR3 is CAISEISGGATDTQYF. The CDR3 DNA reads TGTGCCATCAGTGAAATTAGCGGGGGGGCGACAGATACGCAGTATTTT.